This T cell receptor (beta chain) was documented in a study of T cells in Graves' hyperthyroidism and ophthalmopathy. Regarding the study as a whole: Most thyroid clonotypes expanded above 0.001 appeared in blood too. The authors' 13 V-J model separated ophthalmopathy from stable hyperthyroidism. For ophthalmopathy, model prediction preceded onset by a median around six months.

A word on this clonotype: Its antigen is currently unknown.

From RNA transcripts, TCR beta CDR3 regions were amplified. The primer set for the first-round RT-PCR of the TCR CDR3 was HTBI. TCRdb passed the multiplex PCR reads through MiXCR, listing each CDR3 protein once. The sample consists of some 690,000 distinct CDR3 sequences, 17% of them appearing once. V shed 1 base and J shed 8 bases, with 5 bases lying between them. The length of the CDR3 is 11 residues. Germline loops: CDR1 MGHDK, CDR2 SYGVNS. Diagnosis of hyperthyroidism was new in patients aged 18 to 65, and its duration was under 2 months. V gene TRBV25-1 combines with J gene TRBJ1-1; no clear D gene. Source material: blood. The sequence was obtained from a man between 45 and 60 years old with Graves' hyperthyroidism. The CDR3 DNA follows: TGTGCCAGCAGTGAATCAGGAGAAGCTTTCTTT. Protein product: CASSESGEAFF.